Here is one TCR beta chain with its context. No antigen is known for it. CD45RO-CCR7+CD27+CD95- cells counted as naive CD8+ T cells. This record comes from a study of CXCR3-negative and CXCR3-positive naive CD8 T cells. Study-wide findings and caveats: Naive CXCR3-negative cells resembled naive CXCR3-positive cells in TRBV-TRBJ usage; memory cells differed. Between one naive subset and the other, surface CD5 was comparable, and TCR strength was inferred from TRB CDR3 properties. Whereas both naive subsets had comparably high diversity, memory CD8+ cells had much lower diversity. Hydrophobicity was higher for TRB CDR3s found in CXCR3-positive naive cells than in CXCR3-negative naive cells.

This CDR3 spans 14 amino acids. The germline CDR1 and CDR2 sequences are PRHDT and FYEKMQ (reference sequence). UMI-labeled 5' RACE yielded the TRB cDNA libraries. TCRdb processed the 5' RACE reads again and assigns one entry to each CDR3 protein, with no DNA. The table for this sample gives roughly 100,000 distinct CDR3 sequences. The gene calls are TRBV13 and TRBJ2-7; TCRdb's D gene call, TRBD2, goes unchecked for lack of DNA. Sequencing was carried out using naive CXCR3+ CD8+ T cells from blood. Specified subset: CD45RO-CCR7+CD27+CD95- naive CD8+ T cells expressing CXCR3 (TNR3+). The sequence derives from a human donor in good health. Some clones in this sample may be carry-over from other donors' samples. This chain's CDR3 is CASSFTGLDYEQYF.